The rows below give T cell receptor beta chains drawn from one sample of a study of human T cells and chemical hapten exposure. TCRdb recomputed calls from the RACE reads with MiXCR, one row per CDR3 protein. This repertoire shows about 83,000 distinct CDR3 sequences, 6% to 9% found once; its top ten account for about 1.4%. The sample here was whole blood, taken in connection with sensitization to the hapten diphenylcyclopropenone (DPC). The source is a woman aged 25 to 39 with alopecia areata. Some clones in this sample may be carry-over from other donors' samples. The CDR3 runs from the conserved cysteine through the conserved F or W. D genes are given only for firm matches. Size tells how often a clone was seen (once, few, many) or the class of an expanded clone, and some rows leave it out.

V gene	J gene	D gene	clone size	CDR3 DNA	CDR3 protein
TRBV7-9	TRBJ1-1	NA	few	TGTGCCAGCAGCCCGAACACAGGGAACACTGAAGCTTTCTTT	CASSPNTGNTEAFF
TRBV7-9	TRBJ1-1	NA	many	TGTGCCAGCAGCTTAGGAGGCACCGGGACTGAAGCTTTCTTT	CASSLGGTGTEAFF
TRBV4-1	TRBJ2-5	NA	NA	TGCGCCAGCAGCCAAGTCGGGGGAGGCGAGACCCAGTACTTC	CASSQVGGGETQYF
TRBV6-2/TRBV6-3	TRBJ2-2	NA	many	TGTGCCAGCCGAACCTACTCAAACACCGGGGAGTTGTTTTTT	CASRTYSNTGELFF
TRBV20-1	TRBJ2-2	TRBD2	few	TGCAGTGCTAGAGATAAGCGGGGGGGCCGGGACACCGGGGAGCTGTTTTTT	CSARDKRGGRDTGELFF
TRBV7-9	TRBJ2-7	TRBD1	many	TGTGCCAGCAGCCGACAGGGCATTTACGAGCAGTACTTC	CASSRQGIYEQYF
TRBV12-3/TRBV12-4	TRBJ1-1	NA	few	TGTGCCAGTAAGACGGGGGCGCGTCTAGCTTTCTTT	CASKTGARLAFF
TRBV3-1	TRBJ2-5	NA	few	TGTGCCAGCAGCCAAGAGGGACACGAGGCGGAGACCCAGTACTTC	CASSQEGHEAETQYF
TRBV29-1	TRBJ2-7	TRBD1	NA	TGCAGCGCCAGGGGACAGACCTACGAGCAGTACTTC	CSARGQTYEQYF
TRBV9	TRBJ2-1	TRBD1	many	TGTGCCAGCAGTGAATCCGGGACAGGGAGTTTCGATGAGCAGTTCTTC	CASSESGTGSFDEQFF
TRBV7-7	TRBJ1-3	NA	few	TGTGCTAGCAGCTTTTCATGGTCTCCCGTTTGGCTACCGGGAAACACCATATATTTT	CASSFSWSPVWLPGNTIYF
TRBV4-1	TRBJ1-1	NA	few	TGCGCCAGCAGCCGGGGACACCACACTGAAGCTTTCTTT	CASSRGHHTEAFF
TRBV20-1	TRBJ1-3	TRBD1	many	TGCAGTGCTCGGACAGGGGCCAGCTCTGGAAACACCATATATTTT	CSARTGASSGNTIYF
TRBV20-1	TRBJ1-3	NA	many	TGCAGTGCTAGAGCGGGCAGGGAATCGGCTGGAAACACCATATATTTT	CSARAGRESAGNTIYF
TRBV7-9	TRBJ2-3	TRBD1	few	TGTGCCAGCAGCTTAGGGGGACAGGGGAAGGATACGCAGTATTTT	CASSLGGQGKDTQYF
TRBV12-3/TRBV12-4	TRBJ1-5	TRBD1	few	TGTGCCAGCACCGTAACAGGGGCCTCGAGGCCCCAGCATTTT	CASTVTGASRPQHF
TRBV2	TRBJ1-4	TRBD1	NA	TGTGCCAGCAGTGAGAGACAGGGGAATGAAAAACTGTTTTTT	CASSERQGNEKLFF